Listed here are 32 T cell receptor beta chains from one sample, sequenced in a study of T cells in Graves' hyperthyroidism and ophthalmopathy. Amplified TCR beta CDR3 regions came from RNA transcripts. HTBI primers were used for first-round RT-PCR of the TCR CDR3. TCRdb independently ran MiXCR on the multiplex PCR reads; one entry per CDR3 protein. The repertoire holds about 840,000 distinct CDR3 sequences, roughly 37% seen once, with approximately 8.7% in the top ten. The sequencing input was blood. These receptors were obtained from a man aged 18-30 years with Graves' hyperthyroidism.

The table lists this clonotype with a few counts. The chain combines TRBV5-1 with TRBJ1-4; the D gene is possibly TRBD1 (6 bases). Germline-derived CDR1 and CDR2 are SGHRS and YFSETQ. Trimming left V 2 bases short and J 7 bases short, with 12 bases between. The CDR3 loop spans 14 amino acids. The CDR3 nucleotides read TGCGCCAGCAGCTTCGGCAGGGGTGGTGAAAAACTGTTTTTT. Its protein is CASSFGRGGEKLFF.

This clonotype came up many times. This chain uses TRBV5-1 with TRBJ1-1, with D unresolved. Trimming stripped 0 bases from V and 1 base from J, with 10 bases between. Germline loops: CDR1 SGHRS, CDR2 YFSETQ. The CDR3 is made up of 15 amino acids. DNA of the CDR3: TGCGCCAGCAGCTTGGCCGCGACACAGAACACTGAAGCTTTCTTT. Translated: CASSLAATQNTEAFF. The full variable domain, rest sourced from reference TRBV5-1 and TRBJ1-1, is KAGVTQTPRYLIKTRGQQVTLSCSPISGHRSVSWYQQTPGQGLQFLFEYFSETQRNKGNFPGRFSGRQFSNSRSEMNVSTLELGDSALYLCASSLAATQNTEAFFGQGTRLTVV.

V usage is TRBV5-6 and J usage is TRBJ1-1, with D possibly matching TRBD1 (6 bases). V was cut by 1 base and J by 11 bases, with 15 bases left in between. CDR1 and CDR2 (germline): SGHDT, YYEEEE. This CDR3 contains 13 residues. CDR3 bases: TGTGCCAGCAGCTTGACGGGGGCACGGTATGCTTTCTTT. It translates to CASSLTGARYAFF.

This clonotype came up a few times. This rearrangement joins TRBV6-1 to TRBJ1-1; D gene ambiguous. V was cut by 5 bases and J by 1 base, with 11 bases left in between. Germline CDR1 and CDR2: MNHNS and SASEGT. This CDR3 region has 14 residues. The CDR3 DNA is TGTGCCAGCAGTCTTACACGTACGAACACTGAAGCTTTCTTT. This gives the protein CASSLTRTNTEAFF.

Comment on this clonotype: The junction departs from germline at one end; a sequencing error may be responsible. V and J are TRBV7-9 and TRBJ2-5; 7 bases agree with TRBD1. The CDR3 consists of 15 residues. The germline V gene encodes CDR1 SEHNR and CDR2 FQNEAQ (reference sequence). In nucleotides, the CDR3 is TGTACCAGCAGCCAGGGACAGCCTGTTCAAGAGACCCAGTACTTC. It is translated as CTSSQGQPVQETQYF.

On this clonotype: A much larger clonotype is one base distant, so this may be a read error. This sequence joins TRBV7-2 and TRBJ2-7; the D gene is possibly TRBD2 (5 bases). V was shortened by 7 bases and J by 3 bases, with 19 bases between the two germline ends. The germline CDR1 and CDR2 sequences are SGHTA and FQGNSA. The CDR3 contains 15 residues. CDR3 coding DNA: TGTGCCAGCAACTTGACTGCGGGCTTAAGCTACGAGCAGTACTTC. This gives the protein CASNLTAGLSYEQYF.

This chain uses TRBV20-1 with TRBJ2-3; TRBD2 matches at 9 bases. Germline V gene data show CDR1 as DFQATT and CDR2 as SNEGSKA (reference sequence). Trimming at V came to 5 bases and at J to 4 bases, leaving 13 bases not matched to a gene. This CDR3 spans 16 amino acids. The CDR3 region has the DNA TGCAGTGCTCCACCTACGGGGCGGGGGGGCGCAGATACGCAGTATTTT. It codes for CSAPPTGRGGADTQYF.

This clonotype came up many times. Here the CDR3 DNA reads TGTGCCAGCGTAGATGAGGGGAACGAGCAGTACTTC. Translation gives CASVDEGNEQYF. The rearrangement joins TRBV7-9 to TRBJ2-7; either TRBD1 or TRBD2 may supply D (5 bases each). The CDR3 runs 12 residues. Germline lookup yields CDR1 SEHNR and CDR2 FQNEAQ (reference sequence). V lost 8 bases, J lost 5 bases, and 13 bases lay in between.

The sample holds many counts of this clonotype. The V gene is TRBV7-9, the J gene TRBJ1-1; a possible D gene is TRBD1 (5 bases). V was pared by 8 bases and J by 3 bases, with 10 bases between. CDR3 length: 12 residues. CDR1 is SEHNR, CDR2 FQNEAQ, per germline (reference sequence). The CDR3 region is CASEGDYTEAFF. CDR3 DNA sequence: TGTGCCAGCGAAGGGGATTACACTGAAGCTTTCTTT.

V usage is TRBV29-1 and J usage is TRBJ2-2; D not resolved. Germline V lookup: CDR1 SQVTM, CDR2 ANQGSEA. V lost 6 bases to trimming and J lost 8 bases, with 10 bases between them. The CDR3 covers 11 residues. The CDR3 spells CSVGMTGELFF. CDR3 DNA: TGCAGCGTGGGTATGACAGGGGAGCTGTTTTTT.

This clonotype was detected a few times. This sequence joins TRBV20-1 and TRBJ1-2; 10 bases match TRBD1. After removal of 5 bases from V and 4 bases from J, the junction contained 13 bases not matched to a gene. Germline lookup yields CDR1 DFQATT and CDR2 SNEGSKA (reference sequence). CDR3 length: 16 residues. The CDR3 DNA sequence: TGCAGTGCTGCACCGGGACAGGGGCCCATGGGCTATGGCTACACCTTC. It is translated as CSAAPGQGPMGYGYTF.

The CDR3: CASSMRGDGSGGFF. CDR3 DNA: TGTGCCAGTAGTATGAGGGGCGACGGCAGTGGAGGATTCTTT. The V call is TRBV19, the J call TRBJ1-1, with D maybe TRBD1 (5 bases). Germline V gives CDR1 LNHDA, CDR2 SQIVND (reference sequence). The CDR3 runs to 14 residues. Trimming took off 3 bases at V and 14 bases at J, with 22 bases between the two ends.

This clonotype was seen once. A much larger clone differs by one base, so this may be a read error. Here the CDR3 omits its conserved ending phenylalanine or tryptophan, so a read error is the likely source. The rearrangement joins TRBV7-3 to TRBJ1-6, with D possibly matching TRBD1 (5 bases). The ends were cut back, 7 bases at V and 10 bases at J, with 14 bases in the middle. Germline CDR1 is SGHTA and CDR2 is FQGTGA. The CDR3 totals 13 residues. The CDR3 here is CASTIRENSPLHS. DNA of the CDR3: TGTGCCAGCACCATCAGGGAAAACTCACCCCTCCACTCT.

V is TRBV7-2 and J is TRBJ2-7; D perhaps matches TRBD2 (5 bases). The CDR3 consists of 13 residues. Germline V gene data show CDR1 as SGHTA and CDR2 as FQGNSA. V was clipped by 6 bases and J by 2 bases, with 11 bases between them. For the CDR3, the DNA is TGTGCCAGCAGTTCCCAGCGGACCTACGAGCAGTACTTC. Its protein is CASSSQRTYEQYF. Complete variable domain (other parts from reference TRBV7-2 and TRBJ2-7): GAGVSQSPSNKVTEKGKDVELRCDPISGHTALYWYRQSLGQGLEFLIYFQGNSAPDKSGLPSDRFSAERTGGSVSTLTIQRTQQEDSAVYLCASSSQRTYEQYFGPGTRLTVT.

V usage is TRBV2 and J usage is TRBJ1-3; possibly TRBD1 for D (5 bases). This CDR3 contains 13 residues. The V gene lost 5 bases and the J gene lost 4 bases, with 9 bases spanning the gap. The germline V gene encodes CDR1 SNHLY and CDR2 FYNNEI. CDR3 coding DNA: TGTGCCAGCAGTTTAGGGGAAGGAAACACCATATATTTT. Translating it yields CASSLGEGNTIYF.

CDR3 loop: CATSNSGRTGETQYF. CDR3 in DNA: TGTGCCACCAGCAACAGCGGGAGGACGGGAGAGACCCAGTACTTC. The chain uses TRBV15 and TRBJ2-5; TRBD2 agrees at 9 bases. The CDR3 is made up of 15 amino acids. Trimming at V came to 4 bases and at J to 4 bases, leaving 7 bases not matched to a gene. Germline V gene lookup returns CDR1 LNHNV and CDR2 YYDKDF (reference sequence).

This clonotype was observed a handful of times. The chain joins TRBV12-3 or TRBV12-4 to TRBJ1-4; D might be TRBD1 (5 bases). Trimming took 1 base from V and 2 from J, leaving 11 bases between them. The CDR3 has 16 residues. In DNA form, the CDR3 reads TGTGCCAGCAGTTTAGAGGGGTTCTCCACTAATGAAAAACTGTTTTTT. Translation: CASSLEGFSTNEKLFF.

The rearrangement joins TRBV5-1 to TRBJ2-7; 7 bases agree with TRBD1. After removal of 2 bases from V and 2 bases from J, the junction contained 7 bases not matched to a gene. Germline CDR1 is SGHRS and CDR2 is YFSETQ. The CDR3 consists of 15 residues. The CDR3 bases are TGCGCCAGCAGCTTATCGACAGGGAGTACCTACGAGCAGTACTTC. Translated: CASSLSTGSTYEQYF.

Only a few counts were recorded for this clonotype. V gene TRBV2 combines with J gene TRBJ1-4, with a tentative D call TRBD1 (5 bases). Trimming took 7 bases from V and 5 from J, leaving 14 bases between them. The CDR3 sequence is 14 residues long. Germline values: CDR1 SNHLY, CDR2 FYNNEI. CDR3 amino acids: CASMRDRQNEKLFF. DNA of the CDR3: TGTGCCAGCATGAGAGACAGACAGAATGAAAAACTGTTTTTT.

The J gene is TRBJ1-5, the V gene TRBV6-5; possible D gene TRBD1, 5 bases. V lost 0 bases and J 5 bases, leaving 11 bases between the germline ends. The V gene's germline CDR1 is MNHEY and CDR2 SVGAGI. The CDR3 totals 15 residues. The CDR3 DNA follows: TGTGCCAGCAGTTACTCGGCAGGGCCTTATCAGCCCCAGCATTTT. Translated: CASSYSAGPYQPQHF.

The gene calls are TRBV12-3 or TRBV12-4 and TRBJ1-6; D ambiguous. V lost 2 bases to trimming and J lost 10 bases, with 12 bases between them. The CDR3 runs 14 residues. The CDR3 bases are TGTGCCAGCAGTTTACATCAAGGGAGATCACCCCTCCACTTT. Amino acid sequence: CASSLHQGRSPLHF.

Many counts were recorded for this clonotype. V is TRBV19 and J is TRBJ2-7; D gene ambiguous. The CDR3 has 14 residues. Germline CDR1 and CDR2: LNHDA and SQIVND (reference sequence). Trimming took off 5 bases at V and 4 bases at J, with 15 bases between the two ends. The CDR3 is CASSSRTHAYEQYF. As DNA, the CDR3 is TGTGCCAGTAGTTCTCGAACTCATGCGTACGAGCAGTACTTC.

Here the CDR3 reads CASSFGSRSNQPQHF. In DNA, the CDR3 is TGTGCCAGCAGTTTTGGCAGCCGTAGCAATCAGCCCCAGCATTTT. J is TRBJ1-5 and V is TRBV12-3 or TRBV12-4; the D is unclear. CDR3 length equals 15 residues. Trimming pared 3 bases from V and 0 bases from J, leaving 9 bases between.

The chain recombines TRBV2 with TRBJ2-3; 9 nucleotides line up with TRBD1. CDR1 SNHLY and CDR2 FYNNEI come from the germline V gene. The ends lost 5 bases at V and 3 bases at J; junction bases unmatched: 3. The CDR3 consists of 14 residues. The CDR3 loop reads CASSLQGATDTQYF. Written as DNA, the CDR3 is TGTGCCAGCAGTTTACAGGGGGCAACAGATACGCAGTATTTT.

V and J are TRBV7-2 and TRBJ1-6, with D possibly TRBD1 on 6 matching bases. This CDR3 contains 16 residues. The germline V and J ends were trimmed by 4 bases and 6 bases, with 16 bases remaining between them. Per germline, CDR1 SGHTA and CDR2 FQGNSA. The DNA of the CDR3 is TGTGCCAGCAGCTCAGTCGCGGGACATTTTAATTCACCCCTCCACTTT. Protein sequence: CASSSVAGHFNSPLHF. Together with reference TRBV7-2 and TRBJ1-6, the CDR3 gives the full variable domain: GAGVSQSPSNKVTEKGKDVELRCDPISGHTALYWYRQSLGQGLEFLIYFQGNSAPDKSGLPSDRFSAERTGGSVSTLTIQRTQQEDSAVYLCASSSVAGHFNSPLHFGNGTRLTVT.

The chain couples TRBV2 to TRBJ1-5; D call uncertain. Germline V CDR1 and CDR2: SNHLY, FYNNEI. Trimming shortened V by 5 bases and J by 1 base, and 12 bases separated the two germline ends. The CDR3 is made up of 15 amino acids. CDR3 sequence reads: CASSLIGISNQPQHF. The CDR3 DNA follows: TGTGCCAGCAGTTTAATAGGGATCAGCAATCAGCCCCAGCATTTT.

This clonotype occurred many times. V usage is TRBV12-3 or TRBV12-4 and J usage is TRBJ2-7; TRBD1 aligns across 7 bases. The V and J ends lost 6 bases and 0 bases, in that order; junction bases with no gene match: 5. The CDR3 has 14 amino acids. The CDR3 protein is CASSFGDSSYEQYF. CDR3 DNA sequence: TGTGCCAGCAGCTTTGGGGACAGCTCCTACGAGCAGTACTTC.

This clonotype was recorded a few times. The chain links TRBV5-1 to TRBJ2-7; D call uncertain. The germline gives CDR1 SGHRS, CDR2 YFSETQ. CDR3 size: 14 residues. The V end was cut by 0 bases, the J end by 6 bases, with 13 bases between. The CDR3, as DNA: TGCGCCAGCAGCTTGGACTTCGGAGACCCCGAGCAGTACTTC. Protein: CASSLDFGDPEQYF.

This chain uses TRBV29-1 with TRBJ1-2; D gene unclear. V was trimmed by 8 bases and J by 3 bases, leaving 16 bases between them. Germline CDR1 reads SQVTM; CDR2 reads ANQGSEA. The CDR3 consists of 13 residues. CDR3 residues: CSLAVVQHYGYTF. The CDR3 DNA reads TGCAGCTTAGCGGTAGTACAGCACTATGGCTACACCTTC.

This clonotype was counted a few times. The genes are TRBV5-6 and TRBJ2-7; D not resolved. V lost 1 base and J lost 7, with 15 bases in between. CDR3 size: 14 residues. Germline CDR1 SGHDT, CDR2 YYEEEE. This chain's CDR3 is CASSLSGSTGEQYF. The CDR3 DNA follows: TGTGCCAGCAGCTTGTCGGGTAGCACGGGTGAGCAGTACTTC. Full variable domain (rest looked up from reference TRBV5-6 and TRBJ2-7): DAGVTQSPTHLIKTRGQQVTLRCSPKSGHDTVSWYQQALGQGPQFIFQYYEEEERQRGNFPDRFSGHQFPNYSSELNVNALLLGDSALYLCASSLSGSTGEQYFGPGTRLTVT.

CDR3 sequence: CASKDGDRVAGELFF. The CDR3 nucleotides read TGTGCCAGCAAGGACGGAGACAGGGTGGCCGGGGAGCTGTTTTTT. This rearrangement joins TRBV6-2 or TRBV6-3 to TRBJ2-2; TRBD1 agrees at 7 bases. The V gene end was trimmed by 7 bases and the J gene end by 6 bases; junction bases not matched to a gene: 11. CDR1 MNHEY and CDR2 SVGEGT come from the germline V gene. The CDR3 runs to 15 residues.

V usage is TRBV7-2 and J usage is TRBJ2-7, with D possibly being TRBD1 (5 bases). With 2 bases removed from V and 2 bases from J, the gap between germline ends came to 16 bases. The germline V gene has CDR1 SGHTA and CDR2 FQGNSA. CDR3 length: 16 amino acids. Here the CDR3 DNA reads TGTGCCAGCAGCTTACCACTCCTCGACAGTACCTACGAGCAGTACTTC. It encodes CASSLPLLDSTYEQYF.